This record looks at one TCR beta chain sequence and its context. From the 5' RACE reads, TCRdb called clonotypes with MiXCR, one entry per CDR3 protein. The sample yields about 5,400 distinct CDR3 sequences, about 50% seen once. This CDR3 has 15 residues. Per germline, CDR1 SGHNT and CDR2 YYREEE (reference sequence). V lost 4 bases to trimming and J lost 4 bases, with 14 bases between them. The sequence was obtained from a female donor with breast cancer. Material for sequencing was memory CD4+ T cells sorted from blood. Subset reported: memory CD4+ T cells, CD4+CD45RO+CD25-. V and J are TRBV5-4 and TRBJ1-4; possibly TRBD1 for D (6 bases). The CDR3 region is CASSPGRDNNEKLFF. CDR3 DNA sequence: TGTGCCAGCAGCCCCGGCCGGGACAATAATGAAAAACTGTTTTTT.